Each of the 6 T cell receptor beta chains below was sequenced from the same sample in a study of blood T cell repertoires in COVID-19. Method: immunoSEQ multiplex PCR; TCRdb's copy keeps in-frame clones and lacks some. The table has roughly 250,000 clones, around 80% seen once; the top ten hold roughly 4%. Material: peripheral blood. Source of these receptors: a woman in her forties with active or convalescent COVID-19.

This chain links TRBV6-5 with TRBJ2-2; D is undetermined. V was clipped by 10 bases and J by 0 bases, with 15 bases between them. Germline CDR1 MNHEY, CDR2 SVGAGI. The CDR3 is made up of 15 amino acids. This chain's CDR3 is CATTRGYANTGELFF. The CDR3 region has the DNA TGTGCCACTACGCGAGGATACGCGAACACCGGGGAGCTGTTTTTT.

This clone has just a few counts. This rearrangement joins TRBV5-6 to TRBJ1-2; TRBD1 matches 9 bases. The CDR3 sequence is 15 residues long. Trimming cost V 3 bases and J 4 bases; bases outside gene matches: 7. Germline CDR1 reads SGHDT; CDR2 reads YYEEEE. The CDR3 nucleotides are TGTGCCAGCAGCTCCCAGGGACAGGGATTCTATGGCTACACCTTC. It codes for CASSSQGQGFYGYTF.

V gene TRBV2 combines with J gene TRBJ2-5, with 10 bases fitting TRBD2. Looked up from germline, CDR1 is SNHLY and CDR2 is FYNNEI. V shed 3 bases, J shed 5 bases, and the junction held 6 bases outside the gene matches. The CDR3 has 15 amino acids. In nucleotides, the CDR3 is TGTGCCAGCAGTGACCAGGGACTAGCGAGGGAGACCCAGTACTTC. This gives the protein CASSDQGLARETQYF.

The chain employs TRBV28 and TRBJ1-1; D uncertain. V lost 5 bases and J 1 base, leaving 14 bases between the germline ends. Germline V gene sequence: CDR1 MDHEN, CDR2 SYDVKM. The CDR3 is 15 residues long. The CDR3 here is CASSPRWYKNTEAFF. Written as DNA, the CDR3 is TGTGCCAGCAGTCCCCGATGGTACAAGAACACTGAAGCTTTCTTT.

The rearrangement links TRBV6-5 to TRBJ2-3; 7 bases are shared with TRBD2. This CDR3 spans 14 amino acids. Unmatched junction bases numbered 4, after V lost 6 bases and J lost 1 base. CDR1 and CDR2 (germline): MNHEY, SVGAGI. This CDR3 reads CASRPAGGTDTQYF. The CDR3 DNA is TGTGCCAGCAGGCCGGCGGGGGGCACAGATACGCAGTATTTT.

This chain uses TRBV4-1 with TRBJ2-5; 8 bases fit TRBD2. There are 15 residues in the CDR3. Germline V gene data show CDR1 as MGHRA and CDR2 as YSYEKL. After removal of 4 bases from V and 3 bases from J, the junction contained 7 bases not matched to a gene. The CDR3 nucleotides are TGCGCCAGCAGCCGAGTAGCGGGGCCAGAAGAGACCCAGTACTTC. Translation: CASSRVAGPEETQYF.